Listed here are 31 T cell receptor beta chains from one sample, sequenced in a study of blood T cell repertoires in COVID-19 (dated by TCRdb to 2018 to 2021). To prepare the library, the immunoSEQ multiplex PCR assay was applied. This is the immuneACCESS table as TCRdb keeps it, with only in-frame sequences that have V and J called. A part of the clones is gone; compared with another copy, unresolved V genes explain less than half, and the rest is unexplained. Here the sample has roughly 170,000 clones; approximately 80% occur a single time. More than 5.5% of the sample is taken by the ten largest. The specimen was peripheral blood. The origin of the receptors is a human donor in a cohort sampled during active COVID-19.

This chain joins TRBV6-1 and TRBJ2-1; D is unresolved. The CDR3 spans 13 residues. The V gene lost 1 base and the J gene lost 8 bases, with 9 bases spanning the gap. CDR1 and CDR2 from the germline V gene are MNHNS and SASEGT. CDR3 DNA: TGTGCCAGCAGTGAAGGGCGAGGCGATGAGCAGTTCTTC. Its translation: CASSEGRGDEQFF.

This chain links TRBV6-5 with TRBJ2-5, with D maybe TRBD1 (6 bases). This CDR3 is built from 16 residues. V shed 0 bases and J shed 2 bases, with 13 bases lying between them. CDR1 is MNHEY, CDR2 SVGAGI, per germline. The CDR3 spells CASSYSLQGKQETQYF. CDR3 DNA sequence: TGTGCCAGCAGTTACTCGTTACAGGGAAAGCAAGAGACCCAGTACTTC.

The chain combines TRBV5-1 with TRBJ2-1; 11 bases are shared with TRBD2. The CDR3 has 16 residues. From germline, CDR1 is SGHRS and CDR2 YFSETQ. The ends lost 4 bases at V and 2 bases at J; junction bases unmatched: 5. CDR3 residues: CASSTTSGGPYNEQFF. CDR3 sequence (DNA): TGCGCCAGCAGCACCACTAGCGGGGGCCCCTACAATGAGCAGTTCTTC.

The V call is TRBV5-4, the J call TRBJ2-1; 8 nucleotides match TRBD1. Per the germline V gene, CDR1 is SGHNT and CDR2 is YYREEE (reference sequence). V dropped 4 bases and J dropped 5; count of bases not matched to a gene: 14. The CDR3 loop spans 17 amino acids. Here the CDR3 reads CASSRDIRDRYDNEQFF. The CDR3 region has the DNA TGTGCCAGCAGCCGCGACATCCGGGACAGGTACGACAATGAGCAGTTCTTC.

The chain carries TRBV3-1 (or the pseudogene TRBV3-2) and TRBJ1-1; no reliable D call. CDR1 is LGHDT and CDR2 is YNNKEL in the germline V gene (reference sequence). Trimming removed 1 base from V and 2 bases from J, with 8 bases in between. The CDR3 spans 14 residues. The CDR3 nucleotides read TGTGCCAGCAGCCAAGGTGGCGGAAACACTGAAGCTTTCTTT. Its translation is CASSQGGGNTEAFF.

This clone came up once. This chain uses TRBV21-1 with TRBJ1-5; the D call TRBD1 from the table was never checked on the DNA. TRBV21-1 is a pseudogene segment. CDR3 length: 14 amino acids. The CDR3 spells CASSKVTGNQPQHF. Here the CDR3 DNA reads TGTGCCAGCAGCAAAGTTACAGGCAATCAGCCCCAGCATTTT.

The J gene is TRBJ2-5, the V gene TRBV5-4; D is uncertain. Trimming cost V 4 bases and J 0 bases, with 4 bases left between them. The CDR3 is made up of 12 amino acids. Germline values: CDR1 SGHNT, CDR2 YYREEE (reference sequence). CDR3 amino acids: CASSQYQETQYF. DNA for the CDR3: TGTGCCAGCAGCCAGTACCAAGAGACCCAGTACTTC.

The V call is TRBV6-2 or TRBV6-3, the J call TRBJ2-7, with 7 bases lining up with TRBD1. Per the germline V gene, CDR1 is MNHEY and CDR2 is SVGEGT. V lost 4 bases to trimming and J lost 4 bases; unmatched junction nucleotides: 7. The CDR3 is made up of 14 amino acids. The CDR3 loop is CASSFDRVEYEQYF. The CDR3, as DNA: TGTGCCAGCAGTTTTGACAGGGTAGAGTACGAGCAGTACTTC.

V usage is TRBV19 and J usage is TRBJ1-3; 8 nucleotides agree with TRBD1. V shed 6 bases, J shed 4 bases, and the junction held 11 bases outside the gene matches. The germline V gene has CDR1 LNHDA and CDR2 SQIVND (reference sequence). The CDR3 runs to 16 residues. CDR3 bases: TGTGCCAGTAGCCTTAATCAGGGGGCTCTCGGAAACACCATATATTTT. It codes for CASSLNQGALGNTIYF.

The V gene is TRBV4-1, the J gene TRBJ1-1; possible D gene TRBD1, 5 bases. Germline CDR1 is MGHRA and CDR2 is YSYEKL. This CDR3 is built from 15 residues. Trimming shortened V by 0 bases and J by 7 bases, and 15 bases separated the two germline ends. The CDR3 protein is CASSQEGGGGYEAFF. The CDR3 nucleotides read TGCGCCAGCAGCCAAGAGGGAGGCGGGGGGTATGAAGCTTTCTTT.

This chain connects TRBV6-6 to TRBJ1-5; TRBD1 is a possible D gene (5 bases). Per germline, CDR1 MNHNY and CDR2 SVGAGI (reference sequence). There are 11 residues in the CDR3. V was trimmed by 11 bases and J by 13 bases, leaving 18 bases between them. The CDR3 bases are TGTGCCTGGCCGACGGGACTCCAACAGCATTTT. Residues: CAWPTGLQQHF.

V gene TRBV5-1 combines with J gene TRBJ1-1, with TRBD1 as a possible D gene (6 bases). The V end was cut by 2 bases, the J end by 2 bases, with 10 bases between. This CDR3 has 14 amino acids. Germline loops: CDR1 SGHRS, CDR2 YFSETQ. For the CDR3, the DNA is TGCGCCAGCAGCTTCAGGGGTTTCAACACTGAAGCTTTCTTT. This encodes CASSFRGFNTEAFF. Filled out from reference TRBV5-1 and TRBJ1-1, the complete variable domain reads KAGVTQTPRYLIKTRGQQVTLSCSPISGHRSVSWYQQTPGQGLQFLFEYFSETQRNKGNFPGRFSGRQFSNSRSEMNVSTLELGDSALYLCASSFRGFNTEAFFGQGTRLTVV.

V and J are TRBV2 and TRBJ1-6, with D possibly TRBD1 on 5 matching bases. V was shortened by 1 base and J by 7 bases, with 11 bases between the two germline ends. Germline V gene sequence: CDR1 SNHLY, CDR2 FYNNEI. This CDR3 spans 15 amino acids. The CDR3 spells CASSEDRQLNSPLHF. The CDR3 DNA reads TGTGCCAGCAGTGAAGATAGACAGCTCAATTCACCCCTCCACTTT.

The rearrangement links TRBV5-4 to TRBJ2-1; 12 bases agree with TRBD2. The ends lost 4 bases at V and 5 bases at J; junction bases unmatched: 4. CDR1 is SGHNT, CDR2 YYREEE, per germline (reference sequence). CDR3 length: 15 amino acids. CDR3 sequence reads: CASSGTSGRNNEQFF. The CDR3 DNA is TGTGCCAGCAGCGGAACTAGCGGGAGGAACAATGAGCAGTTCTTC.

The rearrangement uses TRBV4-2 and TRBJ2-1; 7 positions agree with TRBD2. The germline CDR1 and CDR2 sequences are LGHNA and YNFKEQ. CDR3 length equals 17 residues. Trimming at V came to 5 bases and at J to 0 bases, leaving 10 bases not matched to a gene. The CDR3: CASSIHLRGSSYNEQFF. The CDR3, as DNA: TGTGCCAGCAGCATCCACTTGCGGGGGAGCTCCTACAATGAGCAGTTCTTC.

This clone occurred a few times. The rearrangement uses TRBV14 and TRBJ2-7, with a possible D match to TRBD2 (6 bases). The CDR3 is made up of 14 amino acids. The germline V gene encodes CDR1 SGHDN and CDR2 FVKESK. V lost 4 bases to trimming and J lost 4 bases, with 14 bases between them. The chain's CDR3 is CASSLGHGTYEQYF. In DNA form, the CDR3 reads TGTGCCAGCAGCCTCGGACACGGGACTTACGAGCAGTACTTC.

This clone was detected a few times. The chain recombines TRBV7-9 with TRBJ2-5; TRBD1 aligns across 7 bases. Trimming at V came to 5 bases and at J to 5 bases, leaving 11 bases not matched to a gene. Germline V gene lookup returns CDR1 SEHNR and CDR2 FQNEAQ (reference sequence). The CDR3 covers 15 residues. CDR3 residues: CASSPARGPGETQYF. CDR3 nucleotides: TGTGCCAGCAGCCCGGCGAGGGGGCCAGGGGAGACCCAGTACTTC.

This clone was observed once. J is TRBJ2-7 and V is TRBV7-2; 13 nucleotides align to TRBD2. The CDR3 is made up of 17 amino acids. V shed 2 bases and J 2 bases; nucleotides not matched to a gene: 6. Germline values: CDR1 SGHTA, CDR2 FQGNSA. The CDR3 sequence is CASSLFSGLAGTYEQYF. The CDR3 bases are TGTGCCAGCAGCTTATTCTCGGGACTAGCGGGGACCTACGAGCAGTACTTC.

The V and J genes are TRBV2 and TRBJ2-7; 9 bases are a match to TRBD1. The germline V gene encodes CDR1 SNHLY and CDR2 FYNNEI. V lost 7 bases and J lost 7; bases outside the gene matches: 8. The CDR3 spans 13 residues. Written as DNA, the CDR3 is TGTGCCAGCAACCGGGACAGGGAGAATGAGCAGTACTTC. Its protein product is CASNRDRENEQYF.

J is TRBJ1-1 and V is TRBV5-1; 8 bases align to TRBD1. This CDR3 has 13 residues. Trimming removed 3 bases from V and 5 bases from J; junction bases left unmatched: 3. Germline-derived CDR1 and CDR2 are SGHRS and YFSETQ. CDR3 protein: CASSWDRTTEAFF. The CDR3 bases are TGCGCCAGCAGCTGGGACAGGACAACTGAAGCTTTCTTT.

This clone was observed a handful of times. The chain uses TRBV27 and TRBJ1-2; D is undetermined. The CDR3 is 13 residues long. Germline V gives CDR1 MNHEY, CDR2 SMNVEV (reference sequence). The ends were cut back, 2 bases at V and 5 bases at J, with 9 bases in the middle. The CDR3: CASSLGRTYGYTF. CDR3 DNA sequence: TGTGCCAGCAGTTTAGGCAGAACATATGGCTACACCTTC.

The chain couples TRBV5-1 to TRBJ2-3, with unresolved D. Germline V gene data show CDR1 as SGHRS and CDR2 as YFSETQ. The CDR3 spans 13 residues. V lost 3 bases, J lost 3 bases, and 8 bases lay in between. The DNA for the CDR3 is TGCGCCAGCAGCTATGACGGGACAGATACGCAGTATTTT. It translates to CASSYDGTDTQYF.

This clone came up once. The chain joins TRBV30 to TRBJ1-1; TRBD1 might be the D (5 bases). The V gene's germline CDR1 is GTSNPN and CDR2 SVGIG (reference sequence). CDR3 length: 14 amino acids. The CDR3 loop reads CGTYGPQMNTEAFF. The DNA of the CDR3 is TGTGGGACATATGGGCCGCAGATGAACACTGAAGCTTTCTTT.

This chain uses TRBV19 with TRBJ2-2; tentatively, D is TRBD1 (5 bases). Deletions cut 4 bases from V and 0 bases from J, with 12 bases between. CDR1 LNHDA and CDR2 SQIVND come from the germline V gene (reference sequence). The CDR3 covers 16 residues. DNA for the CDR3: TGTGCCAGTAGTACCGGACATGTCGCGAACACCGGGGAGCTGTTTTTT. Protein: CASSTGHVANTGELFF.

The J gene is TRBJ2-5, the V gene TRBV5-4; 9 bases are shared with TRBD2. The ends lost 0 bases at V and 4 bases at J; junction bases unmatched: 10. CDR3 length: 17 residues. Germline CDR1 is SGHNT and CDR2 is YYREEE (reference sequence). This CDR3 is CASSLGPPLAGVETQYF. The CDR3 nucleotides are TGTGCCAGCAGCTTGGGGCCCCCATTAGCGGGGGTAGAGACCCAGTACTTC.

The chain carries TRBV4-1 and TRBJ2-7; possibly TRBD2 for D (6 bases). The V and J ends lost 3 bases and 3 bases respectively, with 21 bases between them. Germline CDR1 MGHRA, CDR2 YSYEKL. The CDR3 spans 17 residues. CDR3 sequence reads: CASSHPTRESLNYEQYF. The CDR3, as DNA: TGCGCCAGCAGCCATCCAACCCGGGAGTCCCTCAACTACGAGCAGTACTTC.

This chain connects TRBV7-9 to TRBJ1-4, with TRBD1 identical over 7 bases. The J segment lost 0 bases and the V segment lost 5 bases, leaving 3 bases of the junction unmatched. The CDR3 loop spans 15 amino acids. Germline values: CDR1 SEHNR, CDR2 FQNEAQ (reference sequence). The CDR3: CASSVGQATNEKLFF. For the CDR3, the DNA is TGTGCCAGCAGCGTCGGACAGGCAACTAATGAAAAACTGTTTTTT.

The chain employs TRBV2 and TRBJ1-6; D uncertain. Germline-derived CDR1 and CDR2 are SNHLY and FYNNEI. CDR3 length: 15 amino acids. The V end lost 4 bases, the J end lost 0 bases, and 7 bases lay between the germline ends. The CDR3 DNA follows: TGTGCCAGCAGTGGTCGGAGCTCCTATAATTCACCCCTCCACTTT. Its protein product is CASSGRSSYNSPLHF.

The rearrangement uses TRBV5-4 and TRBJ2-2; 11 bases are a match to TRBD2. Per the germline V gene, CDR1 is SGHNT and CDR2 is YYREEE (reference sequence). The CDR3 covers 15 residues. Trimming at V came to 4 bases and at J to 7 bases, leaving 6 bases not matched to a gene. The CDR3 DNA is TGTGCCAGCAGCCTTAGCGGGGGGGCAGGCGGGGAGCTGTTTTTT. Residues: CASSLSGGAGGELFF.

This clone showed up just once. CDR3 in DNA: TGTGCCAGCAGCCCCGACCGGGACAGGGTTGAGACCCAGTACTTC. It specifies CASSPDRDRVETQYF. The V and J genes are TRBV7-9 and TRBJ2-5; the match to TRBD1 covers 9 bases. The CDR3 consists of 15 residues. V shed 5 bases, J shed 5 bases, and the junction held 9 bases outside the gene matches. Germline loops: CDR1 SEHNR, CDR2 FQNEAQ (reference sequence).

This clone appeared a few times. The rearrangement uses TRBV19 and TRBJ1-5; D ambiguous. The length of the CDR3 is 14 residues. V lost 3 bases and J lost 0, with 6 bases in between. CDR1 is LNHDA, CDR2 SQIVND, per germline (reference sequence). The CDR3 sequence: CASSIPYSNQPQHF. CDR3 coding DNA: TGTGCCAGTAGTATCCCTTATAGCAATCAGCCCCAGCATTTT.